This section outlines one T cell receptor beta chain sequence together with its context. No antigen is known for it. A read error may be the cause here, since a much bigger clone is one base away. The data derive from a study of T cell repertoires in cytomegalovirus infection. Germline CDR1 is SGHAT and CDR2 is FQNNGV. The CDR3 totals 12 residues. Trimming pared 5 bases from V and 8 bases from J, leaving 10 bases between. One entry per CDR3 protein results from TCRdb running MiXCR on the reads. The data contain roughly 280,000 distinct CDR3 sequences, about 20% of them singletons. The source was cultured PBMCs, collected from culture after CMV antigen stimulation. This clonotype originated in a human donor in good health (CMV status not recorded). Some clones in this sample may be carry-over from other donors' samples. V gene TRBV11-2 combines with J gene TRBJ2-1; D remains ambiguous. The CDR3 protein is CASSRGTDEQFF. The CDR3 region has the DNA TGTGCCAGCAGCCGCGGTACCGATGAGCAGTTCTTC.